This TCR beta chain was identified during a study of Ad26.COV2.S vaccination and SARS-CoV-2 variants. Some clones are missing from TCRdb's copy, which holds only in-frame ones; the method was immunoSEQ multiplex PCR. The sample contains around 350,000 clones, 90% to 95% of which appear only once. In germline, CDR1 is LGHDT, CDR2 YNNKEL (reference sequence). CDR3 length: 18 amino acids. V dropped 3 bases and J dropped 2; count of bases not matched to a gene: 3. The receptor comes from a human donor who had recovered from COVID-19. This specimen was peripheral blood, taken after recovery from COVID-19. The chain is built from TRBV3-1 (or the pseudogene TRBV3-2) and TRBJ2-2; 16 positions match TRBD2. CDR3 protein: CASSQGTSGGANTGELFF. Written as DNA, the CDR3 is TGTGCCAGCAGCCAGGGGACTAGCGGGGGGGCTAACACCGGGGAGCTGTTTTTT.